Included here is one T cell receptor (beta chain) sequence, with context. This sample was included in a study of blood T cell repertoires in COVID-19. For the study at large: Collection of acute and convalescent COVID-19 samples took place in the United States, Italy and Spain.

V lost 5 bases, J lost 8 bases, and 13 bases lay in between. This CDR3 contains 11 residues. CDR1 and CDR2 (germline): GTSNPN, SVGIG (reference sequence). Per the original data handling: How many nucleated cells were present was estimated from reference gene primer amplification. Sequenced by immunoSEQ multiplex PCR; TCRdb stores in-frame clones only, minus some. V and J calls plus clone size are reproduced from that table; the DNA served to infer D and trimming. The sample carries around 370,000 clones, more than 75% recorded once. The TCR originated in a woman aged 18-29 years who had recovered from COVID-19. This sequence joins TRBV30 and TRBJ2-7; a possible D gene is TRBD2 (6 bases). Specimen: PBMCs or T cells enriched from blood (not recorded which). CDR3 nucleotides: TGTGCCTGGTTCTTGGGGGGAAAGCAGTACTTC. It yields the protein CAWFLGGKQYF.